The subject of this entry is one T cell receptor beta chain. In this sample, this clone turned up once. The target of this receptor is not known. Within one base of it there is no much larger clone, and no base qualities were kept. CDR1 is given as LNHDA and CDR2 as SQIVND, both from the germline V gene (reference sequence). The CDR3 measures 14 amino acids from cysteine to phenylalanine. The entry retains the CDR3 DNA only, 42 bases that are in frame from base 1. The junction shows trimming of 1 base on V and 1 base on J, plus 7 bases between the germline ends. TCRbeta CDR3 regions were amplified from genomic DNA using the immunoSEQ Assay, a bias-controlled multiplex PCR. The original pipeline was this. Nucleated cell counts per sample were estimated from amplification of reference gene primers within the assay. To quantify the absolute abundance of each unique TCRbeta CDR3 rearrangement, sequence reads were collapsed and filtered. For each sample, productive Simpson clonality was calculated by taking the square root of Simpson's diversity index across productive rearrangements. TCRdb's version of the immuneACCESS table is confined to in-frame rearrangements and falls short of the full clone set. An unresolved V gene accounts for under half of the shortfall where checked; the remainder is of unknown origin. The D gene and trimming were derived from the DNA, and the V and J assignments and clone size from that table. In this sample the table shows over 200,000 clones, approximately 87% of which occur a single time. The top ten clones comprise approximately 2.8% of the sample.

The sample belongs to a study of blood T cell repertoires in COVID-19 (TCRdb year 2020). Turning to the overall study: Recovered participants in ImmuneRACE Cohort 3 were defined by two consecutive negative NP/OP PCR tests, clearance by a healthcare professional, or resolution of symptoms. The prospective study material was composed of cDNA or gDNA derived from T cells, B-cell-depleted T cells, or PBMCs. The repertoires were released in a freely available public database intended as a resource for research on the immune response to SARS-CoV-2. Nearly every sample came with metadata listing a de-identified subject ID, COVID-19 status, age in years and sex. Where available, HLA class I and class II types were obtained from metadata supplied by the sample provider rather than from assay-based typing. Subjects who had been exposed to COVID-19, were actively infected with it, or had recovered from it provided the deeply sampled blood TCRbeta repertoires that made up the dataset. The collaborator samples originated in the United States, Italy and Spain and spanned the acute and convalescent phases of COVID-19. Samples came from the ongoing ImmuneRACE study (first 160 participants) plus 1,254 subjects from 6 global collaborators. What the work shows at the level of the full study, not this receptor alone: How much clinical and demographic metadata was included differed by source and by participant, and the metadata was provided uncurated.

Enrolling through a virtual design, the prospective study's participants ranged in age from roughly 18 to 89 years and lived across more than 20 United States geographic areas. Cohort assignment in the prospective study relied on participant-reported clinical history from a screening survey and a study questionnaire. Each participant in the prospective study had whole blood, serum and a nasopharyngeal or oropharyngeal swab collected by mobile phlebotomists. Prospective study participants could optionally give additional blood draws and questionnaires over a 2-month period. Before DNA extraction, prospective study blood samples were shipped either frozen or at room temperature.

The source is a woman between 45 and 65 years old in a cohort exposed to, infected with or recovered from COVID-19 (not recorded which). The sample consisted of PBMCs or T cells enriched from blood (not recorded which). The chain joins TRBV19 to TRBJ1-2; 5 matching bases give a weak D call of TRBD1. The CDR3: CASSIAGGNYGYTF. The nucleotide sequence is TGTGCCAGTAGTATAGCCGGGGGTAACTATGGCTACACCTTC.